The rows below give T cell receptor beta chains drawn from one sample of a study of T cell responses to AZD1222 COVID-19 vaccine. Using immunoSEQ multiplex PCR, the repertoire was profiled, and TCRdb retains in-frame clones only, with some absent. The profile shows about 190,000 clones, approximately 91% of them singletons. The sample in question was peripheral blood, obtained on day 0 of AZD1222 vaccination. The receptors derive from an adult in good health. Each CDR3 is given with its conserved first and last residue. The D gene is left open where the match is weak. Only part of the rows carry a size: once, few, many, or a class if the clone is expanded.

DNA	CDR3	V	D	J	size
TGCAGTGCTAGTGGGGGGCGGGCTGAAGCTTTCTTT	CSASGGRAEAFF	TRBV20-1	.	TRBJ1-1	.
TGTGCCAGCAGCCCGGGACAGGGGTACTCAAACTATGGCTACACCTTC	CASSPGQGYSNYGYTF	TRBV5-8	TRBD1	TRBJ1-2	.
TGTGCCAGCAGTGATAATGGCTACACCTTC	CASSDNGYTF	TRBV25-1	.	TRBJ1-2	.
TGTGCCAGCAGCGCGGGACTAGTTCCAGATACGCAGTATTTT	CASSAGLVPDTQYF	TRBV7-9	TRBD2	TRBJ2-3	once
TGTGCCAGCAGTCATCGACCGGGACAGGGAAATGAAAAACTGTTTTTT	CASSHRPGQGNEKLFF	TRBV6-6	TRBD1	TRBJ1-4	.
TGTGCCAGCAGCTTAGTTGCGGGGGACGTATCCTACAATGAGCAGTTCTTC	CASSLVAGDVSYNEQFF	TRBV7-2	TRBD2	TRBJ2-1	.
TGTGCCAGCAGCTCCGGGGCCGTAAGCAATCAGCCCCAGCATTTT	CASSSGAVSNQPQHF	TRBV7-8	.	TRBJ1-5	.
TGTGCCAGCAGCAAAGTGTGCACAACAGGGCAGACCTACGAGCAGTACTTC	CASSKVCTTGQTYEQYF	TRBV21-1	.	TRBJ2-7	.
TGTGCCAGCAGCGCCGAGGGGGGCGAGCAGTACTTC	CASSAEGGEQYF	TRBV7-9	.	TRBJ2-7	.
TGTGCCAGCAGTCCCCGCACCTCCGGGACCTCGGGGAACACTGAAGCTTTCTTT	CASSPRTSGTSGNTEAFF	TRBV28	.	TRBJ1-1	.
TGTGCCAGCAGCGCCCCAGGGGGCGGGAGTCTCTCCGAGCAGTACTTC	CASSAPGGGSLSEQYF	TRBV9	.	TRBJ2-7	.
TGTGCCACCAGCAGAGATCGGCTGGGTGACACAGCCAAAAACATTCAGTACTTC	CATSRDRLGDTAKNIQYF	TRBV15	.	TRBJ2-4	.
TGTGCCAGCAGTTGGACAGGGGGACAGGAACAGCCCCAGCATTTT	CASSWTGGQEQPQHF	TRBV6-5	TRBD1	TRBJ1-5	few
TGTGCCAGTAGCCACGGACGGGGGACGAGGACTGAAGCTTTCTTT	CASSHGRGTRTEAFF	TRBV19	.	TRBJ1-1	.